This is a list of T cell receptor beta chains from one sample in a study of CD8 T cells in ankylosing spondylitis. TCRdb recomputed calls from the 5' RACE reads with MiXCR, one row per CDR3 protein. The table records under 300,000 distinct CDR3 sequences, roughly a tenth of them present only once. Specimen: blood, either unsorted or a sorted T cell fraction (not recorded which). These receptors all come from a male donor with ankylosing spondylitis or in good health (not recorded which). CDR3s include the opening cysteine and the closing phenylalanine or tryptophan. A D gene is named only where the DNA matches it firmly. Only part of the rows carry a size: once, few, many, or a class if the clone is expanded.

>TRBD2|many|TRBJ2-3|TRBV9
CASRRGGATDTQYF
TGTGCCAGCAGGCGGGGGGGAGCCACAGATACGCAGTATTTT
>-|many|TRBJ1-5|TRBV4-1
CASSQESADNSNQPQHF
TGCGCCAGCAGCCAAGAAAGCGCGGACAATAGCAATCAGCCCCAGCATTTT
>-|few|TRBJ1-6|TRBV30
CAWRPTGRNNSPLHF
TGTGCCTGGAGACCCACCGGGAGAAATAATTCACCCCTCCACTTT
>-|many|TRBJ2-7|TRBV12-3/TRBV12-4
CASSPPGLPTYEQYF
TGTGCCAGCAGTCCACCGGGACTTCCTACCTACGAGCAGTACTTC
>TRBD1|many|TRBJ1-5|TRBV20-1
CSAREFMTGTGKLQPQHF
TGCAGTGCTAGAGAGTTCATGACCGGGACAGGGAAACTTCAGCCCCAGCATTTT
>-|-|TRBJ2-7|TRBV7-9
CASSLGPQLVGEQYF
TGTGCCAGCAGCCTAGGACCCCAACTAGTTGGCGAGCAGTACTTC
>-|many|TRBJ2-3|TRBV5-1
CASSSGASTDTQYF
TGCGCCAGCAGCTCCGGGGCCAGCACAGATACGCAGTATTTT
>-|many|TRBJ1-3|TRBV30
CAWSGATIYF
TGTGCCTGGAGTGGGGCCACCATATATTTT
>TRBD2|many|TRBJ2-1|TRBV20-1
CSARDILANLNEQFF
TGCAGTGCTAGAGATATACTAGCGAACCTCAATGAGCAGTTCTTC
>-|-|TRBJ2-1|TRBV7-2
CASSPYKSAQYNEQFF
TGTGCCAGCAGCCCTTATAAGAGCGCGCAGTACAATGAGCAGTTCTTC
>TRBD1|many|TRBJ2-2|TRBV7-2
CASSLGDRTTGELFF
TGTGCCAGCAGCCTAGGGGACAGGACTACCGGGGAGCTGTTTTTT
>-|many|TRBJ2-7|TRBV5-1
CASSYDVVAREQYF
TGCGCCAGCAGCTACGACGTTGTAGCTAGGGAGCAGTACTTC
>-|few|TRBJ2-7|TRBV5-4
CASSSWGHYEQYF
TGTGCCAGCAGCTCTTGGGGACACTACGAGCAGTACTTC
>-|many|TRBJ2-1|TRBV15
CATSRDLLRSYNEQFF
TGTGCCACCAGCAGAGATCTCCTACGCTCCTACAATGAGCAGTTCTTC
>-|-|TRBJ2-5|TRBV4-1
CASSQDEGAGETQYF
TGCGCCAGCAGCCAAGATGAAGGGGCCGGGGAGACCCAGTACTTC
>-|many|TRBJ1-5|TRBV5-6
CASSFRGGPSNQPQHF
TGTGCCAGCAGCTTCCGCGGAGGGCCCAGCAATCAGCCCCAGCATTTT
>TRBD1|many|TRBJ1-1|TRBV4-2
CASSLLGGGVNTEAFF
TGTGCCAGCAGCCTCCTGGGAGGGGGCGTGAACACTGAAGCTTTCTTT
>-|many|TRBJ2-7|TRBV5-1
CASSVAGEHYEQYF
TGCGCCAGCAGCGTAGCCGGGGAACACTACGAGCAGTACTTC
>TRBD2|-|TRBJ2-3|TRBV30
CAWSVLAGEDTQYF
TGTGCCTGGAGTGTACTAGCGGGAGAGGATACGCAGTATTTT
>TRBD2|-|TRBJ2-7|TRBV30
CAWSVLASTYEQYF
TGTGCCTGGAGTGTACTAGCGAGTACCTACGAGCAGTACTTC
>TRBD2|many|TRBJ2-1|TRBV7-8
CASSLAGGRDEQFF
TGTGCCAGCAGCTTAGCCGGGGGGAGGGATGAGCAGTTCTTC
>-|many|TRBJ1-1|TRBV5-1
CASSLEGMGVNTEAFF
TGCGCCAGCAGCTTGGAAGGAATGGGGGTGAACACTGAAGCTTTCTTT
>-|-|TRBJ1-1|TRBV27
CASRVQGTVDTEAFF
TGTGCCAGCAGAGTACAGGGAACGGTGGACACTGAAGCTTTCTTT
>TRBD2|-|TRBJ2-3|TRBV20-1
CSAGRLAEGTSTDTQYF
TGCAGTGCTGGCCGGCTAGCGGAGGGCACTAGCACAGATACGCAGTATTTT
>TRBD1|-|TRBJ2-5|TRBV27
CASSPGTGLLEETQYF
TGTGCCAGCAGTCCGGGGACAGGGCTACTTGAAGAGACCCAGTACTTC
>-|-|TRBJ1-3|TRBV19
CASTPGLQVGNTIYF
TGTGCCAGTACCCCGGGACTCCAAGTGGGAAACACCATATATTTT
>-|few|TRBJ1-4|TRBV5-1
CASSVDATRPKLFF
TGCGCCAGCAGTGTCGACGCGACGCGTCCAAAACTGTTTTTT
>-|many|TRBJ2-1|TRBV4-1
CASSQVGSTYNEQFF
TGCGCCAGCAGCCAAGTGGGATCCACCTACAATGAGCAGTTCTTC
>TRBD1|-|TRBJ2-4|TRBV5-1
CASSSKQGARDIQYF
TGCGCCAGCAGCTCCAAACAGGGGGCGCGGGACATTCAGTACTTC
>TRBD1|-|TRBJ2-3|TRBV5-1
CASSVDRGPSTDTQYF
TGCGCCAGCAGCGTTGACAGGGGGCCTAGCACAGATACGCAGTATTTT
>-|many|TRBJ2-1|TRBV5-4
CASSLDRFEQFF
TGTGCCAGCAGCTTGGACAGGTTTGAGCAGTTCTTC
>-|many|TRBJ1-1|TRBV5-1
CASSLVIVGPRGTEAFF
TGCGCCAGCAGCTTAGTGATCGTGGGTCCGAGGGGCACTGAAGCTTTCTTT